These 26 T cell receptor beta chains share one sample of origin, sequenced in a study of technical replicates of blood from several donors. Only in-frame clones appear in the TCRdb table, and some are missing; sequencing was by immunoSEQ multiplex PCR. The top ten hold roughly 0.35% of the sample, which has around 97,000 clones, approximately 96% seen once. Sequencing was done on a sample of T cells isolated from PBMCs. Receptor source: a human donor in good health.

A single count supports this clone. V is TRBV29-1 and J is TRBJ1-4; D perhaps matches TRBD1 (5 bases). The CDR3 length is 13 residues. V shed 5 bases and J shed 2 bases, with 9 bases lying between them. CDR1 SQVTM and CDR2 ANQGSEA come from the germline V gene. CDR3 sequence: CSVWGRTNEKLFF. The CDR3 coding sequence is TGCAGCGTTTGGGGCAGGACTAATGAAAAACTGTTTTTT.

The chain employs TRBV6-5 and TRBJ2-5; possible D gene TRBD2, 6 bases. V was clipped by 6 bases and J by 5 bases, with 13 bases between them. Germline V gene data show CDR1 as MNHEY and CDR2 as SVGAGI. There are 13 residues in the CDR3. The CDR3 loop reads CASSNAGKETQYF. The CDR3 DNA sequence: TGTGCCAGCAGCAACGCGGGGAAGGAGACCCAGTACTTC.

The chain joins TRBV2 to TRBJ2-7; D possibly corresponds to TRBD1 (5 bases). V dropped 3 bases and J dropped 6 bases, with 12 bases sitting between them. The CDR3 is 13 amino acids. CDR1 SNHLY and CDR2 FYNNEI come from the germline V gene. CDR3 coding DNA: TGTGCCAGCAGTGAGATCAGGGCTGGCGAGCAGTACTTC. This sequence encodes CASSEIRAGEQYF.

V usage is TRBV5-5 and J usage is TRBJ2-3; 7 bases are shared with TRBD2. This CDR3 comprises 15 residues. The ends lost 0 bases at V and 0 bases at J; junction bases unmatched: 1. Looked up from germline, CDR1 is SGHKS and CDR2 is YYEKEE (reference sequence). The DNA of the CDR3 is TGTGCCAGCAGCTTGGGTAGCGGGAGCACAGATACGCAGTATTTT. Amino acid sequence: CASSLGSGSTDTQYF.

This clone is a singleton in its sample. The rearrangement uses TRBV19 and TRBJ1-2; D perhaps matches TRBD1 (5 bases). The CDR3 contains 13 residues. CDR1 and CDR2 (germline): LNHDA, SQIVND (reference sequence). V lost 6 bases and J 4 bases, leaving 12 bases between the germline ends. The CDR3 DNA is TGTGCCAGTAGGGGCAGGGTGGGCTATGGCTACACCTTC. Amino acids: CASRGRVGYGYTF.

The chain employs TRBV13 and TRBJ2-3; no clear D gene. The CDR3 loop spans 12 amino acids. Trimming left V 3 bases short and J 1 base short, with 2 bases between. The germline V gene has CDR1 PRHDT and CDR2 FYEKMQ (reference sequence). The CDR3 region has the DNA TGTGCCAGCAGCTTCGGCACAGATACGCAGTATTTT. This sequence encodes CASSFGTDTQYF.

This chain joins TRBV2 and TRBJ2-2, with 7 bases matching TRBD2. V trimming: 2 bases; J trimming: 9 bases; junction bases outside the gene matches: 6. Germline V gene sequence: CDR1 SNHLY, CDR2 FYNNEI. The CDR3 has 14 residues. CDR3 loop: CASSEWTSARELFF. The CDR3 coding sequence is TGTGCCAGCAGTGAATGGACTAGTGCCCGGGAGCTGTTTTTT.

Written as DNA, the CDR3 is TGTGCCAGCAGCCAACTTATGAACACTGAAGCTTTCTTT. Its protein product is CASSQLMNTEAFF. The chain couples TRBV7-2 to TRBJ1-1; D is uncertain. With 5 bases removed from V and 0 bases from J, the gap between germline ends came to 7 bases. The V gene's germline CDR1 is SGHTA and CDR2 FQGNSA. CDR3 size: 13 residues.

Only one count was recorded for this clone. This chain links TRBV29-1 with TRBJ2-3; D may be TRBD2 (7 bases). The germline gives CDR1 SQVTM, CDR2 ANQGSEA. The CDR3 covers 12 residues. Trimming cost V 8 bases and J 6 bases, with 15 bases left between them. This CDR3 is CSLGGGRDTQYF. CDR3 coding DNA: TGCAGCCTTGGGGGGGGGCGGGATACGCAGTATTTT.

The rearrangement uses TRBV7-3 and TRBJ2-1; 13 bases are a match to TRBD2. CDR1 and CDR2 (germline): SGHTA, FQGTGA. Trimming took 6 bases from V and 7 from J; bases not matched to a gene: 6. This CDR3 spans 15 amino acids. CDR3 sequence reads: CASSLPGLAGNEQFF. The CDR3 DNA reads TGTGCCAGCAGTCTTCCGGGACTAGCGGGAAATGAGCAGTTCTTC.

The chain is built from TRBV28 and TRBJ1-1; D is undetermined. The CDR3 loop spans 11 amino acids. Looked up from germline, CDR1 is MDHEN and CDR2 is SYDVKM. Trimming took off 8 bases at V and 11 bases at J, with 15 bases between the two ends. The chain's CDR3 is CASAGGLTAFF. The CDR3 DNA is TGTGCCAGCGCAGGAGGGCTTACGGCTTTCTTT.

The chain links TRBV27 to TRBJ2-7; 7 nucleotides match TRBD1. There are 14 residues in the CDR3. Per germline, CDR1 MNHEY and CDR2 SMNVEV (reference sequence). V was clipped by 7 bases and J by 0 bases; unmatched bases: 6. In DNA form, the CDR3 reads TGTGCCAGCAAAACAGGGGCCCTCTCCTACGAGCAGTACTTC. This translates into CASKTGALSYEQYF.

This clone was seen only once. The gene calls are TRBV29-1 and TRBJ2-2, with 8 positions matching TRBD2. The V segment lost 6 bases and the J segment 7 bases; nucleotides outside the gene matches: 13. In germline, CDR1 is SQVTM, CDR2 ANQGSEA. The CDR3 runs to 15 residues. The CDR3 nucleotides are TGCAGCGTACACTATGACGGGAGGGCCCACGGGGAGCTGTTTTTT. This translates into CSVHYDGRAHGELFF.

The chain recombines TRBV7-9 with TRBJ2-5; 9 nucleotides line up with TRBD2. Germline V gene sequence: CDR1 SEHNR, CDR2 FQNEAQ (reference sequence). CDR3 length equals 14 residues. The ends lost 5 bases at V and 3 bases at J; junction bases unmatched: 4. The CDR3 DNA reads TGTGCCAGCAGCGAATTAGCGGGGGAAGAGACCCAGTACTTC. This sequence encodes CASSELAGEETQYF. The complete variable domain, with remaining parts taken from reference TRBV7-9 and TRBJ2-5, reads DTGVSQNPRHKITKRGQNVTFRCDPISEHNRLYWYRQTLGQGPEFLTYFQNEAQLEKSRLLSDRFSAERPKGSFSTLEIQRTEQGDSAMYLCASSELAGEETQYFGPGTRLLVL.

V usage is TRBV2 and J usage is TRBJ2-3, with 8 bases lining up with TRBD1. There are 15 residues in the CDR3. Trimming took 3 bases from V and 3 from J; bases not matched to a gene: 5. Germline CDR1 is SNHLY and CDR2 is FYNNEI. The CDR3 here is CASSEGQALTDTQYF. CDR3 nucleotide sequence: TGTGCCAGCAGTGAGGGACAGGCCCTAACAGATACGCAGTATTTT. The whole variable domain, filled in from reference TRBV2 and TRBJ2-3, reads EPEVTQTPSHQVTQMGQEVILRCVPISNHLYFYWYRQILGQKVEFLVSFYNNEISEKSEIFDDQFSVERPDGSNFTLKIRSTKLEDSAMYFCASSEGQALTDTQYFGPGTRLTVL.

The rearrangement links TRBV5-4 to TRBJ1-1; D possibly corresponds to TRBD1 (5 bases). CDR3 size: 13 residues. V was pared by 4 bases and J by 1 base, with 8 bases between. Germline V gene sequence: CDR1 SGHNT, CDR2 YYREEE (reference sequence). The CDR3 DNA is TGTGCCAGCAGCAACACAGGGAACACTGAAGCTTTCTTT. It translates to CASSNTGNTEAFF.

The V call is TRBV19, the J call TRBJ2-3, with a tentative D call TRBD1 (6 bases). Germline CDR1 and CDR2: LNHDA and SQIVND (reference sequence). The CDR3 totals 15 residues. The V end was cut by 7 bases, the J end by 1 base, with 15 bases between. The CDR3: CASTVGHLGTDTQYF. DNA of the CDR3: TGTGCCAGTACCGTGGGACATCTGGGCACAGATACGCAGTATTTT.

This clone was counted once. DNA for the CDR3: TGCGCCAGCGGGGTACTAGCGGGAGATTCTCTATGGTTCTTC. Translated: CASGVLAGDSLWFF. V is TRBV10-2 and J is TRBJ2-1; 11 bases agree with TRBD2. The junction had 15 bases not matched to a gene; V was cut back by 8 bases and J by 15 bases. The CDR3 extends over 14 amino acids. Germline lookup yields CDR1 WSHSY and CDR2 SAAADI.

This clone was detected only once. The chain links TRBV7-9 to TRBJ2-7, with TRBD1 matching over 11 bases. Germline lookup yields CDR1 SEHNR and CDR2 FQNEAQ (reference sequence). The CDR3 length is 18 residues. Trimming cost V 7 bases and J 6 bases; bases outside gene matches: 20. CDR3 in amino acids: CASTPRTGGTLILSEQYF. CDR3 DNA sequence: TGTGCCAGCACCCCACGGACAGGGGGCACCTTGATCTTATCCGAGCAGTACTTC. The whole variable domain, remainder taken from reference TRBV7-9 and TRBJ2-7, is DTGVSQNPRHKITKRGQNVTFRCDPISEHNRLYWYRQTLGQGPEFLTYFQNEAQLEKSRLLSDRFSAERPKGSFSTLEIQRTEQGDSAMYLCASTPRTGGTLILSEQYFGPGTRLTVT.

The chain carries TRBV28 and TRBJ1-2, with TRBD1 identical over 8 bases. This CDR3 is built from 15 residues. Germline loops: CDR1 MDHEN, CDR2 SYDVKM. V lost 5 bases, J lost 1 base, and 6 bases stayed unmatched. The CDR3 spells CASSTLQGVNYGYTF. DNA of the CDR3: TGTGCCAGCAGTACCCTACAGGGGGTTAACTATGGCTACACCTTC.

The chain carries TRBV9 and TRBJ2-1, with TRBD2 matching over 7 bases. Germline assignment: CDR1 SGDLS and CDR2 YYNGEE. V was clipped by 4 bases and J by 8 bases; unmatched bases: 3. The CDR3 is 12 residues long. This CDR3 is CASSFGGDEQFF. In DNA form, the CDR3 reads TGTGCCAGCAGCTTTGGGGGGGATGAGCAGTTCTTC.

This rearrangement joins TRBV14 to TRBJ2-2, with 15 bases aligning to TRBD2. With V trimmed by 4 bases and J by 7 bases, 7 bases remained unmatched. CDR1 SGHDN and CDR2 FVKESK come from the germline V gene. The CDR3 runs to 17 residues. The DNA for the CDR3 is TGTGCCAGCAGCCTCGGACTAGCGGGAGGGCCCATCGGGGAGCTGTTTTTT. As protein: CASSLGLAGGPIGELFF. The full variable domain, rest sourced from reference TRBV14 and TRBJ2-2, is EAGVTQFPSHSVIEKGQTVTLRCDPISGHDNLYWYRRVMGKEIKFLLHFVKESKQDESGMPNNRFLAERTGGTYSTLKVQPAELEDSGVYFCASSLGLAGGPIGELFFGEGSRLTVL.

The chain couples TRBV6-4 to TRBJ2-2; 8 bases line up with TRBD2. Germline V gene sequence: CDR1 MRHNA, CDR2 SNTAGT. V lost 6 bases to trimming and J lost 5 bases; unmatched junction nucleotides: 5. This CDR3 contains 14 residues. The CDR3 nucleotides read TGTGCCAGCAGAGCGGGAGCGTTTACCGGGGAGCTGTTTTTT. Protein sequence: CASRAGAFTGELFF.

The genes are TRBV2 and TRBJ1-1; weak D call: TRBD1 (5 bases). Germline V lookup: CDR1 SNHLY, CDR2 FYNNEI. V was clipped by 6 bases and J by 1 base, with 12 bases between them. This CDR3 spans 14 amino acids. CDR3 nucleotides: TGTGCCAGCAGCGATACAGGAGCGAACACTGAAGCTTTCTTT. It specifies CASSDTGANTEAFF.

V is TRBV2 and J is TRBJ2-1; a possible D gene is TRBD1 (6 bases). Germline CDR1 and CDR2: SNHLY and FYNNEI. Trimming took off 4 bases at V and 6 bases at J, with 19 bases between the two ends. This CDR3 region has 16 residues. This chain's CDR3 is CASSGSRQGWGNEQFF. Written as DNA, the CDR3 is TGTGCCAGCAGTGGGTCAAGGCAGGGGTGGGGCAATGAGCAGTTCTTC.

The J gene is TRBJ2-7, the V gene TRBV4-3, with 9 bases matching TRBD1. The germline CDR1 and CDR2 sequences are LGHNA and YSLEER. The CDR3 covers 16 residues. Trimming removed 3 bases from V and 1 base from J; junction bases left unmatched: 7. The CDR3 protein is CASSQIQGALSYEQYF. CDR3 in DNA: TGCGCCAGCAGCCAGATACAGGGGGCATTATCCTACGAGCAGTACTTC.